This TCR beta chain is from a study of T cell responses to AZD1222 COVID-19 vaccine. Generated by immunoSEQ multiplex PCR, the TCRdb table keeps only in-frame clones and is missing some. The sample contains about 110,000 clones, 89% of which appear only once. Study outcomes and limitations: Among vaccine-associated CD4 TCRs, coverage spanned spike, with dominance at 160-218 and 743-854.

Turning to this clone: What it binds is unknown.

Germline loops: CDR1 MNHEY, CDR2 SMNVEV (reference sequence). This CDR3 has 17 residues. V lost 2 bases and J 4 bases, leaving 20 bases between the germline ends. The gene calls are TRBV27 and TRBJ2-5; the D gene is possibly TRBD2 (5 bases). The sample in question was peripheral blood, obtained on day 0 of MenACWY control vaccination. This TCR was recovered from an adult in good health. The CDR3: CASSLGPGISFGETQYF. The DNA of the CDR3 is TGTGCCAGCAGTTTAGGTCCCGGGATCAGTTTTGGAGAGACCCAGTACTTC.